Listed here are 18 T cell receptor beta chains from one sample, sequenced in a study of graft-versus-host responses after intestinal transplantation. No cognate antigen is known for these TCRs. Profiled with immunoSEQ multiplex PCR; TCRdb holds only in-frame clones, not every one. The sample holds some 87,000 clones, just under 95% seen once. The sample in question was unstimulated CD4+ T cells sorted from spleen or lymph node cells, obtained before intestinal transplant. Receptors originate from a human donor who received an intestinal transplant.

The J gene is TRBJ2-7, the V gene TRBV5-1, with TRBD1 identical over 7 bases. In germline, CDR1 is SGHRS, CDR2 YFSETQ. CDR3 length: 15 residues. V dropped 3 bases and J dropped 2; count of bases not matched to a gene: 8. The CDR3 DNA is TGCGCCAGCAGCTCGAAGGGACAGAAGCCCTACGAGCAGTACTTC. Translated: CASSSKGQKPYEQYF.

The rearrangement joins TRBV28 to TRBJ1-5; D unresolved. V was trimmed by 8 bases and J by 2 bases, leaving 1 base between them. The CDR3 has 10 amino acids. The germline V gene encodes CDR1 MDHEN and CDR2 SYDVKM. CDR3 in amino acids: CASGNQPQHF. The CDR3 coding sequence is TGTGCCAGCGGCAATCAGCCCCAGCATTTT.

In its sample, this clone was seen once. The rearrangement joins TRBV29-1 to TRBJ2-2; D is ambiguous. The length of the CDR3 is 13 residues. Per germline, CDR1 SQVTM and CDR2 ANQGSEA. Deletions cut 3 bases from V and 3 bases from J, with 8 bases between. CDR3 loop: CSVDKSYTGELFF. The CDR3 DNA is TGCAGCGTTGACAAGTCATACACCGGGGAGCTGTTTTTT.

The V call is TRBV4-1, the J call TRBJ1-1; TRBD1 aligns across 8 bases. With 8 bases clipped from V and 3 bases from J, the junction kept 17 bases outside the gene matches. Looked up from germline, CDR1 is MGHRA and CDR2 is YSYEKL. The CDR3 contains 17 residues. The CDR3 loop reads CASGEVGRGRRYTEAFF. CDR3 bases: TGCGCCAGCGGGGAGGTGGGCAGGGGGCGCAGGTACACTGAAGCTTTCTTT.

The rearrangement uses TRBV30 and TRBJ1-5; D may be TRBD1 (5 bases). V lost 1 base, J lost 0 bases, and 7 bases lay in between. CDR1 is GTSNPN and CDR2 is SVGIG in the germline V gene (reference sequence). The CDR3 has 14 residues. Here the CDR3 DNA reads TGTGCCTGGAGTGGACAGATTAGCAATCAGCCCCAGCATTTT. It translates to CAWSGQISNQPQHF.

This chain joins TRBV15 and TRBJ2-3; 7 bases are a match to TRBD2. This CDR3 spans 14 amino acids. Per the germline V gene, CDR1 is LNHNV and CDR2 is YYDKDF (reference sequence). J gave up 4 bases and V 0 bases, and 1 base lay outside the gene matches. CDR3 coding DNA: TGTGCCACCAGCAGAGAGCGGGAGTCAGATACGCAGTATTTT. This sequence encodes CATSRERESDTQYF.

The chain employs TRBV6-1 and TRBJ1-5; perhaps TRBD1 as D (6 bases). Germline CDR1 is MNHNS and CDR2 is SASEGT. V was clipped by 8 bases and J by 4 bases, with 18 bases between them. The CDR3 consists of 15 residues. The CDR3: CASWGRTVSNQPQHF. The CDR3, as DNA: TGTGCCAGCTGGGGGAGGACAGTTTCTAATCAGCCCCAGCATTTT.

This rearrangement joins TRBV15 to TRBJ2-1; D may match TRBD1 or TRBD2 (6 bases each). Germline values: CDR1 LNHNV, CDR2 YYDKDF (reference sequence). V was shortened by 4 bases and J by 10 bases, with 26 bases between the two germline ends. The CDR3 sequence is 17 residues long. CDR3 loop: CATSTGYGDPRRGEQFF. For the CDR3, the DNA is TGTGCCACCAGCACCGGATACGGGGACCCCAGGAGGGGGGAGCAGTTCTTC.

The V gene is TRBV5-1, the J gene TRBJ1-1; D possibly corresponds to TRBD1 (6 bases). CDR3 length equals 16 residues. Trimming removed 3 bases from V and 0 bases from J, with 15 bases in between. Germline CDR1 SGHRS, CDR2 YFSETQ. CDR3 sequence: CASSSQVQGLNTEAFF. The CDR3 DNA sequence: TGCGCCAGCAGCTCGCAAGTACAGGGCTTGAACACTGAAGCTTTCTTT. Variable domain in full (rest from reference TRBV5-1 and TRBJ1-1): KAGVTQTPRYLIKTRGQQVTLSCSPISGHRSVSWYQQTPGQGLQFLFEYFSETQRNKGNFPGRFSGRQFSNSRSEMNVSTLELGDSALYLCASSSQVQGLNTEAFFGQGTRLTVV.

The chain is built from TRBV19 and TRBJ1-5; D perhaps matches TRBD1 (5 bases). Deletions cut 6 bases from V and 2 bases from J, with 8 bases between. Germline assignment: CDR1 LNHDA and CDR2 SQIVND (reference sequence). CDR3 length: 13 residues. CDR3 sequence reads: CASRDTGNQPQHF. In DNA, the CDR3 is TGTGCCAGTAGGGACACTGGCAATCAGCCCCAGCATTTT.

This chain joins TRBV18 and TRBJ2-7; 7 bases are shared with TRBD2. The germline V gene encodes CDR1 KGHSH and CDR2 LQKENI. Trimming took 3 bases from V and 0 from J; bases not matched to a gene: 2. This CDR3 comprises 14 residues. The CDR3 reads CASSPLAASYEQYF. DNA of the CDR3: TGTGCCAGCTCACCGCTAGCGGCCTCCTACGAGCAGTACTTC.

This clone has just one count. The rearrangement uses TRBV7-8 and TRBJ2-1; TRBD2 might be the D (6 bases). CDR3 length: 17 amino acids. Trimming took 3 bases from V and 5 from J, leaving 20 bases between them. The germline CDR1 and CDR2 sequences are SGHVS and FQNEAQ. The CDR3 sequence: CASSLGEVWGSHNEQFF. CDR3 in DNA: TGTGCCAGCAGCTTGGGGGAGGTCTGGGGGTCCCACAATGAGCAGTTCTTC.

This sequence joins TRBV5-1 and TRBJ2-3, with TRBD1 matching 7 bases. Germline assignment: CDR1 SGHRS and CDR2 YFSETQ. This CDR3 region has 17 residues. V was clipped by 5 bases and J by 4 bases; unmatched bases: 16. CDR3: CASSPGDRLEVADTQYF. CDR3 in DNA: TGCGCCAGCAGTCCCGGGGACAGACTTGAGGTGGCAGATACGCAGTATTTT. The whole variable domain, remainder taken from reference TRBV5-1 and TRBJ2-3, is KAGVTQTPRYLIKTRGQQVTLSCSPISGHRSVSWYQQTPGQGLQFLFEYFSETQRNKGNFPGRFSGRQFSNSRSEMNVSTLELGDSALYLCASSPGDRLEVADTQYFGPGTRLTVL.

The rearrangement uses TRBV7-8 and TRBJ1-1, with a possible D match to TRBD1 (5 bases). Germline lookup yields CDR1 SGHVS and CDR2 FQNEAQ. This CDR3 comprises 17 residues. Trimming stripped 5 bases from V and 4 bases from J, with 23 bases between. The CDR3 DNA sequence: TGTGCCAGCAGCCCAGCGGTAGCGGGGGGGAGGAGCACTGAAGCTTTCTTT. This gives the protein CASSPAVAGGRSTEAFF.

The chain recombines TRBV27 with TRBJ2-2; D remains unclear. Germline V gene sequence: CDR1 MNHEY, CDR2 SMNVEV (reference sequence). This CDR3 is 14 amino acids long. Trimming cost V 6 bases and J 0 bases, with 8 bases left between them. CDR3 coding DNA: TGTGCCAGCAGACCGGTATCGAACACCGGGGAGCTGTTTTTT. This gives the protein CASRPVSNTGELFF.

The chain recombines TRBV19 with TRBJ2-7; possibly TRBD1 or TRBD2 for D (5 bases each). The CDR3 has 14 residues. Germline CDR1 LNHDA, CDR2 SQIVND (reference sequence). With 5 bases removed from V and 4 bases from J, the gap between germline ends came to 15 bases. The CDR3: CASSPPRGVYEQYF. The CDR3 nucleotides are TGTGCCAGTAGTCCCCCTAGAGGGGTGTACGAGCAGTACTTC.

The rearrangement uses TRBV30 and TRBJ2-7, with 12 bases aligning to TRBD2. This CDR3 spans 18 amino acids. J gave up 5 bases and V 3 bases, and 17 bases lay outside the gene matches. Germline V gene data show CDR1 as GTSNPN and CDR2 as SVGIG (reference sequence). CDR3 DNA sequence: TGTGCCTGGAGGCAGAATGGACTAGCGGGAAGGTTACTCCACGAGCAGTACTTC. Translating it yields CAWRQNGLAGRLLHEQYF.

This chain links TRBV30 with TRBJ2-2; the D is unclear. The CDR3 is 12 residues long. The germline V and J ends were trimmed by 5 bases and 6 bases, with 10 bases remaining between them. Germline CDR1 GTSNPN, CDR2 SVGIG (reference sequence). This CDR3 is CAWDGASGELFF. The CDR3 nucleotides are TGTGCCTGGGATGGCGCGTCCGGGGAGCTGTTTTTT.